These 5 T cell receptor beta chains were all obtained from the same sample, sequenced in a study of blood T cell repertoires in COVID-19. Using immunoSEQ multiplex PCR, the repertoire was profiled, and TCRdb retains in-frame clones only, with some absent. The sample shows about 120,000 clones, about four fifths of them seen only once. The sequenced sample was peripheral blood. These receptors originate from a man in his thirties or forties with COVID-19, enrolled during active disease.

V usage is TRBV6-6 and J usage is TRBJ1-6, with 8 bases matching TRBD1. CDR1 and CDR2 (germline): MNHNY, SVGAGI (reference sequence). V trimming: 7 bases; J trimming: 7 bases; junction bases outside the gene matches: 9. The CDR3 contains 15 residues. CDR3 nucleotides: TGTGCCAGCACCGACCAGGGGGCGAAGAATTCACCCCTCCACTTT. Amino acid sequence: CASTDQGAKNSPLHF.

The chain recombines TRBV6-2 or TRBV6-3 with TRBJ2-3; D perhaps matches TRBD2 (6 bases). In germline, CDR1 is MNHEY, CDR2 SVGEGT. V lost 5 bases and J 1 base, leaving 16 bases between the germline ends. This CDR3 contains 16 residues. The CDR3 loop reads CASSIVGGLGTDTQYF. CDR3 in DNA: TGTGCCAGCAGTATCGTGGGAGGACTGGGCACAGATACGCAGTATTTT.

The J gene is TRBJ2-7, the V gene TRBV6-5; 7 bases match TRBD2. The germline gives CDR1 MNHEY, CDR2 SVGAGI. The CDR3 is 15 amino acids. J lost 7 bases, V lost 5 bases, and 14 bases had no gene match. The CDR3 is CASSRGTREVSEQYF. DNA for the CDR3: TGTGCCAGCAGTCGCGGGACTCGGGAGGTTTCGGAGCAGTACTTC.

The rearrangement links TRBV12-3 or TRBV12-4 to TRBJ1-1, with D unclear. Trimming shortened V by 6 bases and J by 1 base, and 9 bases separated the two germline ends. The CDR3 covers 13 residues. The CDR3 sequence: CASSRVRNTEAFF. The CDR3 DNA sequence: TGTGCCAGCAGCCGAGTTAGGAACACTGAAGCTTTCTTT.

This clone was picked up a small number of times. The chain joins TRBV7-8 to TRBJ1-2; D not certain. The V and J ends lost 1 base and 6 bases respectively, with 18 bases between them. Germline CDR1 SGHVS, CDR2 FQNEAQ. The CDR3 is 16 amino acids. DNA for the CDR3: TGTGCCAGCAGCTTAGATTATTCGGGGAATATCGATGGCTACACCTTC. This encodes CASSLDYSGNIDGYTF.